One sample yielded the 4 T cell receptor beta chains listed below, sequenced in a study of T cell changes during pregnancy in multiple sclerosis. Clones were read by immunoSEQ multiplex PCR, and TCRdb kept only the in-frame ones, dropping some. The table shows some 28,000 clones, with around nine tenths occurring only once. Source: CD4+ T cells from peripheral blood mononuclear cells, taken in the first trimester of pregnancy. These receptor sequences come from a female donor in good health, enrolled as a control in a pregnancy study.

This clone was counted only a few times. The chain is built from TRBV10-3 and TRBJ2-1, with D possibly being TRBD2 (7 bases). This CDR3 has 15 amino acids. V lost 3 bases, J lost 5 bases, and 14 bases lay in between. Per germline, CDR1 ENHRY and CDR2 SYGVKD. The DNA for the CDR3 is TGTGCCATCAGTGAAGGGGGGGCGCGTAACAATGAGCAGTTCTTC. Encoded protein: CAISEGGARNNEQFF.

The chain employs TRBV6-6 and TRBJ1-1; TRBD1 agrees at 8 bases. CDR3 length equals 14 residues. With V trimmed by 2 bases and J by 6 bases, 5 bases remained unmatched. Per the germline V gene, CDR1 is MNHNY and CDR2 is SVGAGI (reference sequence). The DNA of the CDR3 is TGTGCCAGCAGTTACGAGACAGGGGTCCCTGAAGCTTTCTTT. Its translation is CASSYETGVPEAFF.

J is TRBJ2-7 and V is TRBV2, with D possibly TRBD1 on 5 matching bases. Germline CDR1 reads SNHLY; CDR2 reads FYNNEI. The CDR3 loop spans 14 amino acids. Trimming cost V 4 bases and J 3 bases, with 13 bases left between them. CDR3: CASSGGVRNYEQYF. CDR3 DNA sequence: TGTGCCAGCAGTGGGGGCGTGAGGAACTACGAGCAGTACTTC.

The chain couples TRBV7-2 to TRBJ1-2, with TRBD1 as a possible D gene (6 bases). CDR1 and CDR2 (germline): SGHTA, FQGNSA. Trimming removed 6 bases from V and 4 bases from J, with 15 bases in between. The CDR3 length is 14 residues. CDR3 sequence: CASSRRDTRYGYTF. The CDR3 nucleotides read TGTGCCAGCAGTCGCCGGGACACCCGCTATGGCTACACCTTC.